The present T cell receptor (beta chain) was sequenced within a study of spatial heterogeneity in lung cancer. At the level of the study: For the average unique TCR and UMI combination, more than 8.5 occurrences appeared in raw reads.

The sample holds a few counts of this clonotype. The study tagged each TCR cDNA molecule with a unique molecular identifier. MiXCR was run by TCRdb on the 5' RACE reads, yielding one entry per CDR3 protein. Of 50,000 or so distinct CDR3 sequences listed, less than 8.5% are singletons. V gave up 5 bases and J gave up 4 bases, with 20 bases separating them. CDR3 size: 16 residues. Documented time point: sample taken at primary tumor resection. Whole RNA obtained from tumor, nontumor lung or frozen PBMC underwent sequencing without sorting. The donors were fewer than 80 patients with non-small cell lung cancer that was early-stage and untreated.

The sample in question was PBMCs, obtained at surgery. This receptor was identified in a female donor with early-stage non-small cell lung cancer. This rearrangement joins TRBV12-3 or TRBV12-4 to TRBJ1-1, with D perhaps matching TRBD1 (5 bases). As DNA, the CDR3 is TGTGCCAGCAGTGTGGGTCTGGGGGGGGTAGGCACTGAAGCTTTCTTT. Its translation: CASSVGLGGVGTEAFF.